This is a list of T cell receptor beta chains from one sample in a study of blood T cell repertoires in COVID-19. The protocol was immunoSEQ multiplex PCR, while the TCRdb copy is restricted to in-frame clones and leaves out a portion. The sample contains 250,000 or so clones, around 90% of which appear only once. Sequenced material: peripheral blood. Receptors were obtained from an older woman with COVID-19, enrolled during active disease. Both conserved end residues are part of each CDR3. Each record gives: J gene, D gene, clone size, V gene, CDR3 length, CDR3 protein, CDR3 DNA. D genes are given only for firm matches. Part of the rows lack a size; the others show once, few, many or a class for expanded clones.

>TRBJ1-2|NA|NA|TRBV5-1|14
CASSLETGTNGYTF
TGCGCCAGCAGCTTGGAAACCGGGACAAACGGCTACACCTTC
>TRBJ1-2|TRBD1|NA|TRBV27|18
CASSSGPGQGAKYYGYTF
TGTGCCAGCAGTTCGGGACCGGGACAGGGGGCGAAGTACTATGGCTACACCTTC
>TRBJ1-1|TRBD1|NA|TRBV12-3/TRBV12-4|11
CASKQGSEAFF
TGTGCCAGCAAACAGGGGTCTGAAGCTTTCTTT
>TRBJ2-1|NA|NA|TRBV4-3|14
CASSQDNGAGEQFF
TGCGCCAGCAGCCAAGATAATGGCGCGGGGGAGCAGTTCTTC
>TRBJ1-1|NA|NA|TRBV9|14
CASSASRGNTEAFF
TGTGCCAGCAGCGCGAGTAGAGGGAACACTGAAGCTTTCTTT
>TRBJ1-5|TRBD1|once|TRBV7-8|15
CASSPRQGEGQPQHF
TGTGCCAGCAGCCCGAGACAGGGCGAAGGGCAGCCCCAGCATTTT
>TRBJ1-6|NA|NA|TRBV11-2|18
CASSLEWRPSSYNSPLHF
TGTGCCAGCAGCTTAGAGTGGCGGCCAAGCTCCTATAATTCACCCCTCCACTTT
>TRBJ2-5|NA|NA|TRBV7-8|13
CASKLSGWETQYF
TGTGCCAGCAAGCTGTCGGGGTGGGAGACCCAGTACTTC
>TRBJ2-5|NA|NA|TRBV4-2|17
CASSQVAGTGPQETQYF
TGTGCCAGCAGCCAAGTCGCTGGGACTGGCCCTCAAGAGACCCAGTACTTC
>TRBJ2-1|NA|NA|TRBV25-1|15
CASSDSQRDINEQFF
TGTGCCAGCAGTGATTCGCAGCGCGATATTAATGAGCAGTTCTTC
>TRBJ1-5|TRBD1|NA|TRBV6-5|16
CASSYPTRQGLPPQHF
TGTGCCAGCAGTTACCCGACAAGACAGGGACTGCCACCCCAGCATTTT
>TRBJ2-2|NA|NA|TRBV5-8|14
CASSLVYGTGELFF
TGTGCCAGCAGCTTGGTTTACGGGACCGGGGAGCTGTTTTTT
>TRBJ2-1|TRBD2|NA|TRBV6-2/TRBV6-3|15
CASSRLAGTKWEQFF
TGTGCCAGCAGCAGACTAGCGGGGACAAAGTGGGAGCAGTTCTTC
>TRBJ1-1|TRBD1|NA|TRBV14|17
CASSLLGTGTMNTEAFF
TGTGCCAGCAGCCTTTTGGGGACAGGGACCATGAACACTGAAGCTTTCTTT
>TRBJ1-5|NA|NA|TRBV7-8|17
CASSADTSPNSNQPQHF
TGTGCCAGCAGCGCAGACACTTCCCCGAATAGCAATCAGCCCCAGCATTTT
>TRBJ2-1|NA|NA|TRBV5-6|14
CASSLGGSSPEQFF
TGTGCCAGCAGCTTGGGAGGGTCTAGCCCTGAGCAGTTCTTC